The TCR beta chain described here comes from a study of shared clonotypes between healthy human individuals. Between the trimmed V and J ends, which lost 2 bases and 3 bases, there was a span of 10 bases. The CDR3 loop spans 14 amino acids. Germline V gene data show CDR1 as MNHEY and CDR2 as SVGAGI. The data were produced by immunoSEQ multiplex PCR, yet TCRdb's version contains in-frame clones alone and is incomplete. The top ten hold about 0.25% of the sample, which has 800,000 or so clones, around 96% seen once. Cells designated naive CD8 were CD45RO-negative and were positively selected for CCR7, with terminally differentiated effector memory CD45RA+ cells excluded.

This rearrangement joins TRBV6-5 to TRBJ1-1, with D uncertain. This sequence originates from a man aged 30 to 45 in good health. Sequencing used naive CD8+ T cells sorted from blood. The CDR3 DNA reads TGTGCCAGCAGTTACGTTGGGTCTGACACTGAAGCTTTCTTT. Translation gives CASSYVGSDTEAFF.